Sequencing of this T cell receptor beta chain was carried out in a study of blood T cell repertoires in COVID-19. About the study: From the United States, Italy and Spain came samples of acute and convalescent COVID-19.

There are 13 residues in the CDR3. Trimming took off 5 bases at V and 1 base at J, with 8 bases between the two ends. The V gene's germline CDR1 is SNHLY and CDR2 FYNNEI. In the authors' workflow: It was from reference gene primer amplification that nucleated cell counts were estimated. The table came from immunoSEQ multiplex PCR; TCRdb's copy has only in-frame clones and leaves some out. V and J calls and clone size come straight from that table; D and trimming were deduced from the DNA. The profile shows about 140,000 clones, just under 90% of them singletons. The clonotype originates from a woman over 75 with acute or convalescent COVID-19. The gene calls are TRBV2 and TRBJ1-1; D is unclear. The sample was peripheral blood. The CDR3 protein is CASSPRRNTEAFF. CDR3 coding DNA: TGTGCCAGCAGTCCGCGGCGGAACACTGAAGCTTTCTTT.